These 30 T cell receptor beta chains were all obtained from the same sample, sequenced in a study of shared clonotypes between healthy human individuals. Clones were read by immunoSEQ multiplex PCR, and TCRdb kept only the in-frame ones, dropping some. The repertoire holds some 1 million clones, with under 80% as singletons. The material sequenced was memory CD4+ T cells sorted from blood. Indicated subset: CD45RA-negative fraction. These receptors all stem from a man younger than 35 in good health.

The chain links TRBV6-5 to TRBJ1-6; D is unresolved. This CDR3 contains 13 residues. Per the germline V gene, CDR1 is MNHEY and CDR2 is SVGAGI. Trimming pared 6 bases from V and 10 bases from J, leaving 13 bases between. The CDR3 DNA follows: TGTGCCAGCAGACCTCACAGTGCCTCACCCCTCCACTTT. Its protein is CASRPHSASPLHF.

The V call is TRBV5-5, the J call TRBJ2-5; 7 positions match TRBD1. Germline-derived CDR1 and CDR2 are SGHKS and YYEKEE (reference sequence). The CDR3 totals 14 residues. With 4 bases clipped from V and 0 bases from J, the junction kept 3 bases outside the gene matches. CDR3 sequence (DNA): TGTGCCAGCAGCCGGGACAGAAACCAAGAGACCCAGTACTTC. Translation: CASSRDRNQETQYF.

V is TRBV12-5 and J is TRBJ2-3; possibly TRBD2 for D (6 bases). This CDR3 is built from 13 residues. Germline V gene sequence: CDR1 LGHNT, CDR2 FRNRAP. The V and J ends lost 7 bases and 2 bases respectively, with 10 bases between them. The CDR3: CASDRGNTDTQYF. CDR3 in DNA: TGTGCTAGTGACCGGGGGAACACAGATACGCAGTATTTT. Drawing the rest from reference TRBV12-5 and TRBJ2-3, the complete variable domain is DARVTQTPRHKVTEMGQEVTMRCQPILGHNTVFWYRQTMMQGLELLAYFRNRAPLDDSGMPKDRFSAEMPDATLATLKIQPSEPRDSAVYFCASDRGNTDTQYFGPGTRLTVL.

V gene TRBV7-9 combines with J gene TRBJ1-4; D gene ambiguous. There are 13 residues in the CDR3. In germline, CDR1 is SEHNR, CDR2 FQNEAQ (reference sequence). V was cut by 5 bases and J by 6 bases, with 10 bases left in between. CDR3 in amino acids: CASSERGDEKLFF. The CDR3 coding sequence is TGTGCCAGCAGCGAGCGGGGAGATGAAAAACTGTTTTTT.

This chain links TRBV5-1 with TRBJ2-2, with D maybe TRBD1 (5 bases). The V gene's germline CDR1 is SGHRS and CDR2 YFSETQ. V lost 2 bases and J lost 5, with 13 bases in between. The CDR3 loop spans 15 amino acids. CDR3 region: CASSLNRQITGELFF. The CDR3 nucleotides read TGCGCCAGCAGCTTAAACAGACAGATTACCGGGGAGCTGTTTTTT.

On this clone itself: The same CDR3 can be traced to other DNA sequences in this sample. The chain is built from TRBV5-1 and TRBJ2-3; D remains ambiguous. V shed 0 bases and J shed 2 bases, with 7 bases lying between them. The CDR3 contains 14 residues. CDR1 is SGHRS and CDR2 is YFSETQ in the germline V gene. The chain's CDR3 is CASSLDSPTDTQYF. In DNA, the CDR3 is TGCGCCAGCAGCTTGGACTCTCCCACAGATACGCAGTATTTT.

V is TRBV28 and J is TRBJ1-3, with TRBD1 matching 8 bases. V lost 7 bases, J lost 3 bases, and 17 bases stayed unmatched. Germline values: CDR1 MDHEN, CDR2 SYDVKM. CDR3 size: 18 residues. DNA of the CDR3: TGTGCCAGCACGAACCGGGACAGGAGGTCAATCGATGGAAACACCATATATTTT. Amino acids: CASTNRDRRSIDGNTIYF.

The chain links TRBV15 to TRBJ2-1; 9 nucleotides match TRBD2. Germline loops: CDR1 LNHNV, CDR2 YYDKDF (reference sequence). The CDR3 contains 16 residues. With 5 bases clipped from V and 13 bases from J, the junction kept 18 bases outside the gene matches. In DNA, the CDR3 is TGTGCCACCAGCCCATACGGCCTAGCGGGACGGAATCCTCAGTTCTTC. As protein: CATSPYGLAGRNPQFF.

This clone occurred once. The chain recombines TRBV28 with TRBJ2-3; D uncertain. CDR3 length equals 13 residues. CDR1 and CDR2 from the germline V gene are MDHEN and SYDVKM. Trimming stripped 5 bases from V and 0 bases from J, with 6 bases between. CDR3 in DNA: TGTGCCAGCAGTCGGGTTAGCACAGATACGCAGTATTTT. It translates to CASSRVSTDTQYF. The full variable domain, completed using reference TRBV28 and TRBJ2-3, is DVKVTQSSRYLVKRTGEKVFLECVQDMDHENMFWYRQDPGLGLRLIYFSYDVKMKEKGDIPEGYSVSREKKERFSLILESASTNQTSMYLCASSRVSTDTQYFGPGTRLTVL.

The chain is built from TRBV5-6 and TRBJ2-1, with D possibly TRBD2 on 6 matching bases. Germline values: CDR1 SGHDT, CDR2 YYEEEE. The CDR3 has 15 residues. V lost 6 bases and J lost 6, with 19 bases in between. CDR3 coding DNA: TGTGCCAGCACTCGGTATAGGGTTAGCGGCAATGAGCAGTTCTTC. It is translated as CASTRYRVSGNEQFF. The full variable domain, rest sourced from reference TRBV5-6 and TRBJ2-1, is DAGVTQSPTHLIKTRGQQVTLRCSPKSGHDTVSWYQQALGQGPQFIFQYYEEEERQRGNFPDRFSGHQFPNYSSELNVNALLLGDSALYLCASTRYRVSGNEQFFGPGTRLTVL.

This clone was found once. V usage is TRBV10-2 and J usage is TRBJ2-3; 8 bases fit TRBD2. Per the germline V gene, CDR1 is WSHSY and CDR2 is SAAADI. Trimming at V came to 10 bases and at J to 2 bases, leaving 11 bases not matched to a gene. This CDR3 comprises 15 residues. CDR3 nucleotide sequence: TGCGCCACCACGGGCCCAGCGGGAGACACAGATACGCAGTATTTT. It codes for CATTGPAGDTDTQYF.

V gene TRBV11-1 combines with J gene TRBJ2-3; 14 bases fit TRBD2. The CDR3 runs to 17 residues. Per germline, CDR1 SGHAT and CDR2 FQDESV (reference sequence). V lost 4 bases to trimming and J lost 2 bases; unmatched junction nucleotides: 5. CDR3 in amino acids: CASSSGTSGGYTDTQYF. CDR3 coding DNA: TGTGCCAGCAGCTCCGGGACTAGCGGGGGCTACACAGATACGCAGTATTTT.

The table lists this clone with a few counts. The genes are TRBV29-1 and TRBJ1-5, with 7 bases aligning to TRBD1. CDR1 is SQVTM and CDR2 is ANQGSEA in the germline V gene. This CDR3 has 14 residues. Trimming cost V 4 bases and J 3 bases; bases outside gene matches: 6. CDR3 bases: TGCAGCGTTGCTGGACAGGAAGACAATCAGCCCCAGCATTTT. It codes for CSVAGQEDNQPQHF. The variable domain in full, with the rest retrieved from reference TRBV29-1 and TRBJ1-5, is SAVISQKPSRDICQRGTSLTIQCQVDSQVTMMFWYRQQPGQSLTLIATANQGSEATYESGFVIDKFPISRPNLTFSTLTVSNMSPEDSSIYLCSVAGQEDNQPQHFGDGTRLSIL.

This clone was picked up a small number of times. The CDR3 is CASSQDRIYEQYF. Written as DNA, the CDR3 is TGTGCCAGCAGTCAGGACAGGATTTACGAGCAGTACTTC. The chain employs TRBV2 and TRBJ2-7; 7 positions match TRBD1. The CDR3 sequence is 13 residues long. Germline V lookup: CDR1 SNHLY, CDR2 FYNNEI. The J segment lost 4 bases and the V segment lost 5 bases, leaving 5 bases of the junction unmatched.

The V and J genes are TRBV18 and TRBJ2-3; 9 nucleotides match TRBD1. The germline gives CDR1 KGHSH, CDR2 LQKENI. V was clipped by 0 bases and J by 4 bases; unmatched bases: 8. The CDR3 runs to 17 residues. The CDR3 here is CASSPPTGGADADTQYF. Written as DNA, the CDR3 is TGTGCCAGCTCACCACCAACAGGGGGCGCAGACGCAGATACGCAGTATTTT.

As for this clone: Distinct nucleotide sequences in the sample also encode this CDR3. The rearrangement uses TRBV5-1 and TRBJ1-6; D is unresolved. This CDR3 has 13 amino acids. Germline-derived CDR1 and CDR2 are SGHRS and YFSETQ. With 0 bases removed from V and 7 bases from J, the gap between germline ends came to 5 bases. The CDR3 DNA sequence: TGCGCCAGCAGCTTGGATGGCAATTCACCCCTCCACTTT. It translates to CASSLDGNSPLHF.

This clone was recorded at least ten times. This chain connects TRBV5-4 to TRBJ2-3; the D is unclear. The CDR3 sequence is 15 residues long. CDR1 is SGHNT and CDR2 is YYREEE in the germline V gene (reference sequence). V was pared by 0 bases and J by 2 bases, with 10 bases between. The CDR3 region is CASSLDFLPTDTQYF. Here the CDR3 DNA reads TGTGCCAGCAGCTTGGATTTCCTTCCCACAGATACGCAGTATTTT. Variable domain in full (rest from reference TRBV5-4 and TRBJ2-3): ETGVTQSPTHLIKTRGQQVTLRCSSQSGHNTVSWYQQALGQGPQFIFQYYREEENGRGNFPPRFSGLQFPNYSSELNVNALELDDSALYLCASSLDFLPTDTQYFGPGTRLTVL.

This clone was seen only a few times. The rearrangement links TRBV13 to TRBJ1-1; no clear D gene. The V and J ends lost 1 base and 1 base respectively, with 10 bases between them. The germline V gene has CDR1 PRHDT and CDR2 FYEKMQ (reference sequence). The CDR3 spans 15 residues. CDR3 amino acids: CASSLDFKKNTEAFF. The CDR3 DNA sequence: TGTGCCAGCAGCTTAGATTTCAAGAAGAACACTGAAGCTTTCTTT.

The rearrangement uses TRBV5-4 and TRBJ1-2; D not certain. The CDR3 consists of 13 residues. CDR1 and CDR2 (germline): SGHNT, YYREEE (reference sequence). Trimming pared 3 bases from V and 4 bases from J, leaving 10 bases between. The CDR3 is CASSSQDRYGYTF. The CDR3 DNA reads TGTGCCAGCAGCTCGCAGGACCGCTATGGCTACACCTTC. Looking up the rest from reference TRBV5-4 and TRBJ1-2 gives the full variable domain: ETGVTQSPTHLIKTRGQQVTLRCSSQSGHNTVSWYQQALGQGPQFIFQYYREEENGRGNFPPRFSGLQFPNYSSELNVNALELDDSALYLCASSSQDRYGYTFGSGTRLTVV.

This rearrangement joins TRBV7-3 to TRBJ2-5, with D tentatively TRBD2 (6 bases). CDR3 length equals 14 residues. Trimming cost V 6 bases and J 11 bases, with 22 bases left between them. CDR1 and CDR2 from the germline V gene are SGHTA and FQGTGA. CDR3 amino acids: CASSFRSDGGEQYF. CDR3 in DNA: TGTGCCAGCAGTTTTAGATCGGACGGCGGGGAGCAGTACTTC.

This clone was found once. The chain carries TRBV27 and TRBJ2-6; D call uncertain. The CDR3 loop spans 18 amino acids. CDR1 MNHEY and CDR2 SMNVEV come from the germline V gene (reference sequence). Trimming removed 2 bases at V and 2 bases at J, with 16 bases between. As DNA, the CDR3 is TGTGCCAGCAGTTTAAGTCGCACCCTAGGTACTGGGGCCAACGTCCTGACTTTC. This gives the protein CASSLSRTLGTGANVLTF.

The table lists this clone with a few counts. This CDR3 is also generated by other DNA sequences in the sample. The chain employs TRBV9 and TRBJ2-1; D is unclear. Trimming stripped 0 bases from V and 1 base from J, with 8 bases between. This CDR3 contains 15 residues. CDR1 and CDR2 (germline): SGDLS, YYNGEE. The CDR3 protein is CASSVAEGSYNEQFF. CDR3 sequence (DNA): TGTGCCAGCAGCGTAGCTGAAGGGTCCTACAATGAGCAGTTCTTC.

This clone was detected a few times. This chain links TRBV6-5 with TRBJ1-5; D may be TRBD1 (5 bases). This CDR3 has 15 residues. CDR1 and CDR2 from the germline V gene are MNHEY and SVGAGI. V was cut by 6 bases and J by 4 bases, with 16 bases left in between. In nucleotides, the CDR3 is TGTGCCAGCAGCCTCGGGGCGTTTGGGAATCAGCCCCAGCATTTT. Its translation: CASSLGAFGNQPQHF.

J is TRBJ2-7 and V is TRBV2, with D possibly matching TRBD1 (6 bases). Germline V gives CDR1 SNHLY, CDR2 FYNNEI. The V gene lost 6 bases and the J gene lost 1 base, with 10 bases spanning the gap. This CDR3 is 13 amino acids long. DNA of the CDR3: TGTGCCAGCAGGGGGGCCGATTCCTACGAGCAGTACTTC. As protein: CASRGADSYEQYF.

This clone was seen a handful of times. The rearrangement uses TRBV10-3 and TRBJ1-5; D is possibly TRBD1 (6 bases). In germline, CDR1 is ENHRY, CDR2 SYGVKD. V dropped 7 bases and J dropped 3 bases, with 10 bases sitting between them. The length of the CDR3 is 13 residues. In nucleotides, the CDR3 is TGTGCCATCACGGCAGGGGTCAATCAGCCCCAGCATTTT. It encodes CAITAGVNQPQHF.

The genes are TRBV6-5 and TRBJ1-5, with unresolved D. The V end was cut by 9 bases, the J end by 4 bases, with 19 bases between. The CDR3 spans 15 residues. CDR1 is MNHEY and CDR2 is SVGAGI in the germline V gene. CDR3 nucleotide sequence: TGTGCCAGTTGTTACAGAGCAGGAGGGAATCAGCCCCAGCATTTT. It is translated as CASCYRAGGNQPQHF.

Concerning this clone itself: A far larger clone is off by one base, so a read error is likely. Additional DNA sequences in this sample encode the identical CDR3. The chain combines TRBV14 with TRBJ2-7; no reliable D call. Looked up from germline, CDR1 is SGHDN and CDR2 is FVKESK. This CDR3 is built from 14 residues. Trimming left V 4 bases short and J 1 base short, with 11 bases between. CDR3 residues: CASSPETASYEQYF. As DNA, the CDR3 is TGTGCCAGCAGCCCTGAAACAGCTTCCTACGAGCAGTACTTC.

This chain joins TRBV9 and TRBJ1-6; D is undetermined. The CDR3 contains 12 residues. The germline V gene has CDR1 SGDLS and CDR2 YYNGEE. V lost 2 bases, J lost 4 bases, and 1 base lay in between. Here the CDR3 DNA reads TGTGCCAGCAGCGTTTATAATTCACCCCTCCACTTT. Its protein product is CASSVYNSPLHF.

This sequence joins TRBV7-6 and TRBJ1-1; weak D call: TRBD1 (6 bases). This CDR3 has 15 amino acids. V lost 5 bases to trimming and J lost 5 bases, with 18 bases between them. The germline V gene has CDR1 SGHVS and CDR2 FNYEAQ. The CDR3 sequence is CASSPDGGARTEAFF. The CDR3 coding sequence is TGTGCCAGCAGCCCCGATGGGGGGGCGCGAACTGAAGCTTTCTTT.

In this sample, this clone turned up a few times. CDR3 DNA: TGTGCCAGCAGCCAATCGGACTCCTCTAACTATGGCTACACCTTC. It translates to CASSQSDSSNYGYTF. This sequence joins TRBV27 and TRBJ1-2; D gene unclear. Germline CDR1 MNHEY, CDR2 SMNVEV (reference sequence). V lost 6 bases, J lost 0 bases, and 14 bases lay in between. CDR3 length: 15 amino acids.